The clone carrying this T cell receptor (beta chain) was recorded many times. Its antigen is undetermined. The CDR3 is made up of 15 amino acids. Trimming cost V 0 bases and J 6 bases, with 14 bases left between them. Germline CDR1 SNHLY, CDR2 FYNNEI. The sample originates from a study of T cells in Graves' hyperthyroidism and ophthalmopathy. Amplified TCR beta CDR3 regions came from RNA transcripts. Carried out on the TCR CDR3, a first-round RT-PCR used the HTBI primer set. TCRdb recomputed calls from the multiplex PCR reads with MiXCR, one row per CDR3 protein. The sample has some 740,000 distinct CDR3 sequences, around 13% seen once. Study outcomes and limitations: Blood also contained most expanded thyroid clonotypes above 0.001. Ophthalmopathy cases were set apart from stable hyperthyroidism by a 13 V-J model. The model identified upcoming ophthalmopathy a median approximately six months ahead of onset.

Exclusion of patients followed from uncontrolled infection, other autoimmune disease, pregnancy or lactation. This receptor was taken from a young woman with Graves' hyperthyroidism. The sequencing input was blood. The rearrangement joins TRBV2 to TRBJ1-1; weak D call: TRBD1 (5 bases). This chain's CDR3 is CASSEAPGNNAEAFF. CDR3 sequence (DNA): TGTGCCAGCAGTGAAGCACCAGGGAATAACGCTGAAGCTTTCTTT.